The TCR beta chain under discussion was sequenced for a study of blood T cell repertoires in COVID-19. Study background: T cells, B-cell-depleted T cells, or PBMCs provided the cDNA or gDNA that served as material.

In the original workflow: Amplifying reference gene primers gave estimates of nucleated cell counts. Assay: immunoSEQ multiplex PCR; the TCRdb copy retains only in-frame clones and omits some. The V and J calls and clone size are taken from that table; D and trimming were inferred from the DNA. This sample has 250,000 to 350,000 clones, with around 88% found just once. With 7 bases removed from V and 2 bases from J, the gap between germline ends came to 15 bases. Germline V gives CDR1 SNHLY, CDR2 FYNNEI. This CDR3 is built from 15 residues. The chain carries TRBV2 and TRBJ2-1; a possible D gene is TRBD2 (7 bases). The sequencing input was peripheral blood. This clonotype was obtained from a woman aged 65 to 85 with COVID-19, enrolled during active disease. As DNA, the CDR3 is TGTGCCAGCACCGAAGAAGGGGGGGCCTACAATGAGCAGTTCTTC. Encoded protein: CASTEEGGAYNEQFF.